A selection of T cell receptor beta chains follows, all from one sample in a study of technical replicates of blood from a few donors. The method was immunoSEQ multiplex PCR; TCRdb's version includes in-frame clones alone and lacks a portion of them. The profile shows around 80,000 clones, roughly 94% of them singletons. Input material: T cells isolated from PBMCs. The origin of the receptors is a human donor in good health. Both conserved end residues are part of each CDR3. A D gene is named only where the DNA matches it firmly. Clone size appears in some rows only: once, few, many, or a class for an expanded clone.

D gene	V gene	J gene	clone size	CDR3 protein	CDR3 DNA
-	TRBV30	TRBJ2-7	-	CAWAGAYEQYF	TGTGCCTGGGCCGGGGCCTACGAGCAGTACTTC
TRBD1	TRBV11-2	TRBJ2-7	-	CASSPQSTGVHEQYF	TGTGCCAGCAGCCCACAATCGACAGGGGTACACGAGCAGTACTTC
-	TRBV5-1	TRBJ2-7	-	CASSLRTGLLREQYF	TGCGCCAGCAGCTTAAGGACTGGTCTATTACGTGAGCAGTACTTC
TRBD2	TRBV18	TRBJ2-1	-	CASSPEGGSSYNEQFF	TGTGCCAGCTCACCAGAGGGCGGGAGCTCCTACAATGAGCAGTTCTTC
-	TRBV25-1	TRBJ2-5	once	CASSEYRTVETQYF	TGTGCCAGCAGTGAATATAGGACTGTAGAGACCCAGTACTTC
-	TRBV9	TRBJ2-1	once	CASTGSGHNEQFF	TGTGCCAGTACAGGTTCCGGTCACAATGAGCAGTTCTTC
TRBD2	TRBV4-1	TRBJ2-5	-	CASSRSSGYQETQYF	TGCGCCAGCAGCCGCTCTAGCGGGTACCAAGAGACCCAGTACTTC
-	TRBV5-8	TRBJ2-4	-	CARTQDSKNIQYF	TGTGCCAGGACCCAGGACAGTAAAAACATTCAGTACTTC
TRBD1	TRBV6-5	TRBJ1-2	-	CASSLGTGSGYTF	TGTGCCAGCAGTTTAGGGACAGGGAGCGGCTACACCTTC
TRBD1	TRBV15	TRBJ2-7	-	CATSTRTGSYEQYF	TGTGCCACCAGCACCCGGACAGGCTCCTACGAGCAGTACTTC
TRBD2	TRBV4-3	TRBJ2-1	-	CASSQEGGERWDEQFF	TGCGCCAGCAGCCAAGAGGGAGGGGAGAGGTGGGATGAGCAGTTCTTC
-	TRBV28	TRBJ1-2	-	CASSLRLAGGGYTF	TGTGCCAGCAGTTTGAGATTAGCGGGTGGCGGCTACACCTTC
-	TRBV7-7	TRBJ2-1	once	CASSSQLRDEQFF	TGTGCCAGCAGCTCCCAGTTGAGGGATGAGCAGTTCTTC
-	TRBV30	TRBJ2-4	-	CAWSSSGVGDIQYF	TGTGCCTGGAGTTCCTCGGGAGTAGGCGACATTCAGTACTTC
-	TRBV2	TRBJ2-2	-	CASAMLTGPAELFF	TGTGCTAGCGCGATGTTGACAGGTCCTGCGGAGCTGTTTTTT
TRBD2	TRBV10-2	TRBJ2-1	-	CASRGLAGEYNEQFF	TGCGCCAGCAGGGGACTAGCGGGAGAATACAATGAGCAGTTCTTC
-	TRBV10-2	TRBJ1-1	-	CASRSGFATEAFF	TGCGCCAGCAGATCAGGGTTTGCCACTGAAGCTTTCTTT
TRBD2	TRBV4-3	TRBJ2-5	-	CASSQDTVITAGGYQETQYF	TGCGCCAGCAGCCAAGATACGGTTATTACGGCGGGAGGGTACCAAGAGACCCAGTACTTC
-	TRBV21-1	TRBJ2-7	-	CASSKDPAGGYEQYF	TGTGCCAGCAGCAAAGACCCGGCGGGAGGCTACGAGCAGTACTTC
TRBD2	TRBV29-1	TRBJ2-1	-	CSVDQAGVLNEQFF	TGCAGCGTTGACCAGGCGGGAGTCCTCAATGAGCAGTTCTTC
TRBD1	TRBV19	TRBJ1-1	-	CASGGQMNTEAFF	TGTGCCAGTGGGGGACAGATGAACACTGAAGCTTTCTTT
-	TRBV6-1	TRBJ2-6	-	CASSGRGSGANVLTF	TGTGCCAGCAGCGGACGGGGCTCTGGGGCCAACGTCCTGACTTTC
TRBD1	TRBV27	TRBJ2-2	-	CASSQQGASGELFF	TGTGCCAGCAGCCAACAGGGGGCTAGCGGGGAGCTGTTTTTT
TRBD2	TRBV4-1	TRBJ2-1	-	CASSLLAVRELINEQFF	TGCGCCAGCAGCCTTCTCGCTGTGCGGGAGTTGATCAATGAGCAGTTCTTC
-	TRBV6-6	TRBJ1-1	once	CASSYSEGTEAFF	TGTGCCAGCAGTTACTCCGAGGGCACTGAAGCTTTCTTT
TRBD2	TRBV19	TRBJ2-1	-	CASTGGLYNEQFF	TGTGCCAGCACGGGAGGGCTCTACAATGAGCAGTTCTTC
TRBD1	TRBV9	TRBJ1-1	-	CASSPRGGNTEAFF	TGTGCCAGCAGCCCTCGAGGGGGCAACACTGAAGCTTTCTTT
TRBD1	TRBV27	TRBJ1-1	-	CASSLNRGSTEAFF	TGTGCCAGCAGTTTGAACAGGGGGAGCACTGAAGCTTTCTTT
-	TRBV19	TRBJ2-5	-	CATFNVGQGNFYF	-
-	TRBV5-1	TRBJ2-1	-	CASCEGNNEQFF	TGCGCCAGCTGTGAGGGCAACAATGAGCAGTTCTTC
TRBD1	TRBV6-6	TRBJ2-5	-	CASSVGQGIGETQYF	TGTGCCAGCAGTGTGGGACAGGGGATCGGGGAGACCCAGTACTTC
TRBD2	TRBV7-8	TRBJ2-7	-	CASSIRGTSGGSYEQYF	TGTGCCAGTTCAATAAGAGGGACTAGCGGGGGTTCCTACGAGCAGTACTTC
-	TRBV4-2	TRBJ2-3	-	CASSGSPRGGTDTQYF	TGTGCCAGCAGCGGTAGCCCCCGAGGCGGCACAGATACGCAGTATTTT
TRBD1	TRBV6-5	TRBJ2-7	once	CASSRDRAEQYF	TGTGCCAGCAGTCGGGACAGGGCCGAGCAGTACTTC
-	TRBV18	TRBJ2-7	-	CASSPGLTYEQYF	TGTGCCAGCTCACCAGGGCTGACCTACGAGCAGTACTTC
-	TRBV27	TRBJ2-7	-	CASSSRGYYEQYF	TGTGCCAGCAGTTCCAGGGGATACTACGAGCAGTACTTC
-	TRBV5-1	TRBJ2-6	-	CASAPGASGANVLTF	TGCGCCAGCGCCCCAGGGGCCTCTGGGGCCAACGTCCTGACTTTC
-	TRBV7-2	TRBJ2-1	-	CASSLDAGVRSYNEQFF	TGTGCCAGCAGCTTAGACGCCGGCGTCCGGAGCTACAATGAGCAGTTCTTC
TRBD2	TRBV14	TRBJ2-5	-	CASSLSGRGETQYF	TGTGCCAGCAGCCTTAGCGGGAGAGGGGAGACCCAGTACTTC
-	TRBV15	TRBJ1-4	-	CATSRDQEEKLFF	TGTGCCACCAGCAGAGATCAGGAAGAAAAACTGTTTTTT
TRBD1	TRBV13	TRBJ1-2	-	CASSLGQGYGYTF	TGTGCCAGCAGCCTGGGACAGGGATATGGCTACACCTTC
-	TRBV2	TRBJ1-2	-	CASVEGDYGYTF	TGTGCCAGCGTTGAGGGTGACTATGGCTACACCTTC
-	TRBV10-3	TRBJ2-2	-	CAISEVGGTGTTGELFF	TGTGCCATCAGTGAGGTCGGGGGAACAGGTACCACCGGGGAGCTGTTTTTT
-	TRBV27	TRBJ2-7	once	CASTVSSGRSYEQYF	TGTGCCAGCACAGTATCTAGTGGGAGATCCTACGAGCAGTACTTC
TRBD1	TRBV14	TRBJ2-7	-	CASSQGQGTAYEQYF	TGTGCCAGCAGCCAAGGACAGGGTACGGCCTACGAGCAGTACTTC
-	TRBV19	TRBJ1-3	-	CASSISGDAGNTIYF	TGTGCCAGTAGTATATCAGGGGACGCTGGAAACACCATATATTTT
-	TRBV18	TRBJ1-2	few	CASSDSYGYTF	TGTGCCAGCTCTGACAGCTATGGCTACACCTTC
-	TRBV2	TRBJ1-5	-	CAAGEGRSNQPQHF	TGTGCCGCGGGGGAGGGACGTAGCAATCAGCCCCAGCATTTT
-	TRBV7-3	TRBJ2-3	-	CASSLRPRDTQYF	TGTGCCAGCAGCTTAAGGCCCCGAGATACGCAGTATTTT
TRBD2	TRBV4-1	TRBJ2-1	-	CASSQVWRESSSYNEQFF	TGCGCCAGCAGCCAAGTATGGCGGGAGTCGAGCTCCTACAATGAGCAGTTCTTC
TRBD1	TRBV29-1	TRBJ1-2	-	CSVNPSGQEPGYTF	TGCAGCGTTAACCCGTCGGGACAGGAGCCTGGCTACACCTTC
TRBD1	TRBV6-1	TRBJ1-4	few	CASSWTGGSEKLFF	TGTGCCAGCAGTTGGACAGGGGGGAGTGAAAAACTGTTTTTT
TRBD2	TRBV28	TRBJ2-7	-	CASSRGDRPYEQYF	TGTGCCAGCAGCCGGGGGGACCGCCCCTACGAGCAGTACTTC
-	TRBV6-5	TRBJ2-3	-	CASTVGAASTDTQYF	TGTGCCAGCACCGTGGGGGCTGCTAGCACAGATACGCAGTATTTT